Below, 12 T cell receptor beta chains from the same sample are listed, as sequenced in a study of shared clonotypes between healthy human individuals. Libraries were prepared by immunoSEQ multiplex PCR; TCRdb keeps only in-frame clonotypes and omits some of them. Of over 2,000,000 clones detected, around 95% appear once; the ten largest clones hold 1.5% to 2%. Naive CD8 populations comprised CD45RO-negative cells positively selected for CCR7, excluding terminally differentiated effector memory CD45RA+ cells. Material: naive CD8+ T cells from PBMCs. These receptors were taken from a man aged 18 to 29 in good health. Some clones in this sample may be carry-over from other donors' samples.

The CDR3: CASSPSSETQYF. Here the CDR3 DNA reads TGTGCCAGCAGCCCGAGCAGTGAGACCCAGTACTTC. The rearrangement joins TRBV5-6 to TRBJ2-5; D gene ambiguous. CDR3 length equals 12 residues. V was pared by 4 bases and J by 5 bases, with 9 bases between. CDR1 is SGHDT, CDR2 YYEEEE, per germline. The whole variable domain, remainder taken from reference TRBV5-6 and TRBJ2-5, is DAGVTQSPTHLIKTRGQQVTLRCSPKSGHDTVSWYQQALGQGPQFIFQYYEEEERQRGNFPDRFSGHQFPNYSSELNVNALLLGDSALYLCASSPSSETQYFGPGTRLLVL.

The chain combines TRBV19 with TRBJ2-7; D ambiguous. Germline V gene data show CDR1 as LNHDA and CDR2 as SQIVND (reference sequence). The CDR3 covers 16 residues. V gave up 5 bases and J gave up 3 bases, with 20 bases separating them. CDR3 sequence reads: CASSSREGYRGYEQYF. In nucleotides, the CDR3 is TGTGCCAGTAGTTCTAGGGAAGGCTACCGAGGCTACGAGCAGTACTTC.

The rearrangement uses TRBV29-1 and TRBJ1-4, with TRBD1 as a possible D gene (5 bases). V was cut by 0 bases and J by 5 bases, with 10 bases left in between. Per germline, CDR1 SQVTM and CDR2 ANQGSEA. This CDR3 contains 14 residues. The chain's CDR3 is CSVEDPTENEKLFF. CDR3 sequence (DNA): TGCAGCGTTGAAGATCCGACAGAGAATGAAAAACTGTTTTTT.

CDR3 DNA sequence: TGTGCCAGCAGCGGCCCCCAGTTCTACCCTTCCACCGGGGAGCTGTTTTTT. It translates to CASSGPQFYPSTGELFF. The genes are TRBV9 and TRBJ2-2, with unresolved D. CDR3 size: 17 residues. V was clipped by 3 bases and J by 4 bases, with 19 bases between them. Germline V gene lookup returns CDR1 SGDLS and CDR2 YYNGEE.

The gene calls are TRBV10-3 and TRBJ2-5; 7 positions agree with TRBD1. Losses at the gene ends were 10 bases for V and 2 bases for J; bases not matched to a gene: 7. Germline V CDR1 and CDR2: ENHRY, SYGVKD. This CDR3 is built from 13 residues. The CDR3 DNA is TGTGCCACCCTAGGGACAGATCAAGAGACCCAGTACTTC. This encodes CATLGTDQETQYF.

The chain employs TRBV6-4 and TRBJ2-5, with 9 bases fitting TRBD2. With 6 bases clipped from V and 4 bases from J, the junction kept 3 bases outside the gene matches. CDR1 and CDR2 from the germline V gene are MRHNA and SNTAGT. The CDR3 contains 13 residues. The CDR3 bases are TGTGCCAGCAGCCAGACTAGCGGAGAGACCCAGTACTTC. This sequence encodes CASSQTSGETQYF.

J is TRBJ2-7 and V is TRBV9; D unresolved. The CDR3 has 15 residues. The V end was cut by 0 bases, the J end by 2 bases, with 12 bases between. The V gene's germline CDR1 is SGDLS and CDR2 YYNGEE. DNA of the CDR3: TGTGCCAGCAGCGTAGAGGCCGCCGCCGCCTACGAGCAGTACTTC. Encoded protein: CASSVEAAAAYEQYF.

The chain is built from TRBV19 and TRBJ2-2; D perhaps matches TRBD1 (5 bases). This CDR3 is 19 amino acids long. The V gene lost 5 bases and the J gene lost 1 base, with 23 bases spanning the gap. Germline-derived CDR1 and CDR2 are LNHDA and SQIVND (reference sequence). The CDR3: CASSRTWTSFELNTGELFF. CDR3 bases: TGTGCCAGTAGTCGAACGTGGACATCTTTCGAATTGAACACCGGGGAGCTGTTTTTT.

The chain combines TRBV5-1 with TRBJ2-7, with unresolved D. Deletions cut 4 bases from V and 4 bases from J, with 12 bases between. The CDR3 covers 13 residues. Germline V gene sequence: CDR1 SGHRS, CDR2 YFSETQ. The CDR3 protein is CASSPEVMYEQYF. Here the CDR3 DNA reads TGCGCCAGCAGCCCTGAGGTTATGTACGAGCAGTACTTC. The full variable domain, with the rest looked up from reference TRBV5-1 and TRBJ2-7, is KAGVTQTPRYLIKTRGQQVTLSCSPISGHRSVSWYQQTPGQGLQFLFEYFSETQRNKGNFPGRFSGRQFSNSRSEMNVSTLELGDSALYLCASSPEVMYEQYFGPGTRLTVT.

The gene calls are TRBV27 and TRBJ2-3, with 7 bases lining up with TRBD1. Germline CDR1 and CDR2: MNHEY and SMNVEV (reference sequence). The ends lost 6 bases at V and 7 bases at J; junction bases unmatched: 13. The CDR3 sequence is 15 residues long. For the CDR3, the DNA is TGTGCCAGCAGGAAGGGACAGACCGGCCCAAATACGCAGTATTTT. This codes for CASRKGQTGPNTQYF.

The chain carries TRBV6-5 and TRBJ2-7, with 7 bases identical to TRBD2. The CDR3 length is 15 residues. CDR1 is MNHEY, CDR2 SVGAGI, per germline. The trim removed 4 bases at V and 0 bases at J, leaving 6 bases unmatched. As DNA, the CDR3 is TGTGCCAGCAGTTCCCTGGGACTAACCTCCTACGAGCAGTACTTC. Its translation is CASSSLGLTSYEQYF.

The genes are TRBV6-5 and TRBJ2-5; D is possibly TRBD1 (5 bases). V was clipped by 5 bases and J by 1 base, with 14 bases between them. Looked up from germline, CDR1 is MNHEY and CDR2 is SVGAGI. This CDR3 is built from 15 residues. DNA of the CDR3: TGTGCCAGCAGTCCCCGGTTTGACAGCCAAGAGACCCAGTACTTC. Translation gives CASSPRFDSQETQYF.